This T cell receptor beta chain was profiled in a study of OX40 agonist ivuxolimab in advanced cancers. Some background on the complete study: Ivuxolimab was a fully human IgG2 agonistic monoclonal antibody targeting the costimulatory receptor OX40 (CD134). Peripheral TCRbeta sequencing was intended to test whether TCR sequence diversity was altered and clonal T-cell expansion was caused by ivuxolimab. A male proportion of under 85% and a mean age of approximately 55 years, ranging from 23 to 79, were recorded for the dose-escalation cohort. Of the approximately 54 patients in dose escalation, some 20 had hepatocellular carcinoma, some 15 had melanoma, 9 had renal cell carcinoma and 9 had head and neck cancer. Prior anti-PD-1, anti-PD-L1 or anti-CTLA-4 therapy was permitted, and about two fifths of dose-escalation patients had received checkpoint inhibitors. Partial responses were achieved by three dose-escalation patients, of whom one had hepatocellular carcinoma and two had cutaneous melanoma. The monotherapy dose-escalation portion (N of about 50 patients) of the phase I ivuxolimab trial is reported in the paper. Intravenous ivuxolimab was administered to patients every 2 weeks at six dose levels: 0.01, 0.1, 0.3, 1.5, 3 and 10 mg/kg. On the study overall, not on this receptor specifically: Clonal expansion of both CD4+ and CD8+ blood T cells was observed from baseline to week 6 at doses 0.1 to 3.0 mg/kg. After ivuxolimab, expanded clones were on average more numerous among CD8+ T cells than among CD4+ T cells. Low levels of normalized T-cell clonal expansion were also seen in some nonresponding patients. Partial responders in the 0.1-3.0 mg/kg groups had among the lowest normalized peripheral clonal expansion, especially among CD8+ T cells. The antigen specificity of the clonally expanded peripheral T cells was not determined.

V and J lose 5 bases and 0 bases, and a span of 10 bases separates them. CDR1 and CDR2 are drawn from the germline V gene: SNHLY, FYNNEI. Including cysteine and phenylalanine, the CDR3 has 15 amino acids. Only the CDR3 DNA stays, 45 bases, in frame from base 1. Patients with a history of autoimmune disease or receiving systemic immunosuppression were excluded from the trial. Peripheral blood for TCR sequencing was collected from all dose cohorts at baseline, on cycle 4 day 1, and on cycle 7 day 1. Samples came from an open-label, multicenter, first-in-human phase I dose-escalation trial of ivuxolimab. Adults with locally advanced or metastatic melanoma, renal cell carcinoma, hepatocellular carcinoma or head and neck squamous cell carcinoma were enrolled in the trial. CD4+ and CD8+ T cells were sorted separately from peripheral blood before TCR sequencing. Genomic DNA was extracted from sorted cells for sequencing of the TCRbeta CDR3 region. The immunoSEQ Assay was used to sequence the TCRbeta CDR3 regions. TCRdb stores this immuneACCESS table with in-frame sequences only. Part of the clones is absent; in the studies checked, under half of the shortfall reflects unresolved V genes, and no reason is known for the rest. The sample contains about 63,000 clones, around 89% of them found a single time. In total, the top ten clones hold more than 10% of the sample.

About this clone itself: What antigen it recognizes has not been identified. There are no base qualities to consult, and no much larger clone falls within one base.

This receptor was taken from an adult with an advanced solid tumor such as melanoma, head and neck, liver or kidney cancer. The V gene is TRBV2 and the J gene is TRBJ1-4, with no reliable assignment of the D segment. This sample comprised CD4+ or CD8+ T cells sorted from blood, obtained in a trial of the OX40 agonist ivuxolimab. The CDR3: CASSSTQATNEKLFF. The bases are TGTGCCAGCAGTTCGACACAAGCAACTAATGAAAAACTGTTTTTT. When the CDR3 is completed using the reference TRBV2 and TRBJ1-4 genes on either side, the full variable domain is EPEVTQTPSHQVTQMGQEVILRCVPISNHLYFYWYRQILGQKVEFLVSFYNNEISEKSEIFDDQFSVERPDGSNFTLKIRSTKLEDSAMYFCASSSTQATNEKLFFGSGTQLSVL.